These 4 T cell receptor beta chains originate from one sample sequenced in a study of shared clonotypes between healthy human individuals (dated by TCRdb to the early 2020s). Library preparation was by the immunoSEQ multiplex PCR assay. TCRdb carries this immuneACCESS record with in-frame sequences only. Its versions omit some clonotypes, under half of them owing to an unresolved V gene in the studies checked, with the rest unexplained. Present in this sample are 600,000 to 750,000 clones, about 78% of which were seen just once. The ten biggest clones cover about 1.8% of the sample. Specimen: memory CD4+ T cells sorted from blood. The meaning of the sample's cell subset or site label: CD45RA-negative fraction. The source is a young woman in good health.

The chain has TRBV6-1 and TRBJ2-7; D is possibly TRBD2 (6 bases). Germline V gene data show CDR1 as MNHNS and CDR2 as SASEGT. This CDR3 spans 16 amino acids. Trimming stripped 2 bases from V and 3 bases from J, with 17 bases between. The CDR3 nucleotides read TGTGCCAGCAGTGAATTGGAGTACGCGGGATACTACGAGCAGTACTTC. It specifies CASSELEYAGYYEQYF.

The V call is TRBV5-1, the J call TRBJ2-1; 8 positions match TRBD2. The CDR3 sequence is 15 residues long. In germline, CDR1 is SGHRS, CDR2 YFSETQ. Germline trimming cut 4 bases from V and 4 bases from J; bases unmatched to any gene: 7. CDR3 in amino acids: CASSISGSKYNEQFF. CDR3 DNA sequence: TGCGCCAGCAGCATCAGCGGGAGCAAATACAATGAGCAGTTCTTC.

CDR3 sequence (DNA): TGTGCCAGCAGCGTATTCGGGGGAAAATACAATGAGCAGTTCTTC. It is translated as CASSVFGGKYNEQFF. This sequence joins TRBV9 and TRBJ2-1, with D possibly matching TRBD2 (6 bases). The length of the CDR3 is 15 residues. Per the germline V gene, CDR1 is SGDLS and CDR2 is YYNGEE. V lost 1 base and J lost 4, with 12 bases in between.

The table lists this clone with a few counts. The chain links TRBV30 to TRBJ2-1; weak D call: TRBD1 (5 bases). Trimming took off 0 bases at V and 2 bases at J, with 17 bases between the two ends. The V gene's germline CDR1 is GTSNPN and CDR2 SVGIG (reference sequence). There are 17 residues in the CDR3. Here the CDR3 reads CAWSVLRGRSPYNEQFF. The CDR3, as DNA: TGTGCCTGGAGTGTACTAAGGGGCCGCAGCCCCTACAATGAGCAGTTCTTC. Drawing the rest from reference TRBV30 and TRBJ2-1, the complete variable domain is SQTIHQWPATLVQPVGSPLSLECTVEGTSNPNLYWYRQAAGRGLQLLFYSVGIGQISSEVPQNLSASRPQDRQFILSSKKLLLSDSGFYLCAWSVLRGRSPYNEQFFGPGTRLTVL.